This TCR beta chain appears in the sequencing data of a study of blood T cells in healthy people across ages. General study findings and limits: Researchers deemed the diversity estimates from one million T cells underestimates.

With a J-beta primer mix and a sample-barcoded 5' primer, a second PCR ran about 7 to 12 cycles. Sequencing yielded, for each sample, at least 3 million paired-end reads carrying CDR3. From the 5' RACE reads, TCRdb called clonotypes with MiXCR, one entry per CDR3 protein. This sample has 800,000 to 950,000 distinct CDR3 sequences; 45% to 50% occur once, and the top ten carry around 15%. The CDR3 has 13 amino acids. The V end lost 2 bases, the J end lost 4 bases, and 8 bases lay between the germline ends. Looked up from germline, CDR1 is MNHNY and CDR2 is SVGAGI (reference sequence). A word on this clonotype: Its target is unknown.

Roughly 9.5 milliliters of peripheral blood were drawn from each donor into EDTA-treated tubes. The study isolated at least 6 million PBMCs from each sample. This clonotype was obtained from a man in his thirties or forties in good health. Sequenced input: blood. The chain has TRBV6-6 and TRBJ1-2; D is undetermined. This chain's CDR3 is CASSYDGLYGYTF. CDR3 nucleotides: TGTGCCAGCAGTTACGACGGACTCTATGGCTACACCTTC.